Sequencing of this T cell receptor (beta chain) was carried out in a study of graft-versus-host responses after intestinal transplantation. Overall study context: Following induction with anti-thymocyte globulin, all recipients were given tacrolimus and steroids for two to three years.

Study findings and constraints: Circulating GvH clones peaking coincided with falling HvG clones soon after transplant. Recipient marrow contained GvH clones, some of which appeared first in ileum or blood. Individuals carrying graft-donor T cell macrochimerism showed high graft-versus-host to host-versus-graft clonal ratios in allografts.

A few counts support this clone. The antigen is undetermined. Looked up from germline, CDR1 is GTSNPN and CDR2 is SVGIG (reference sequence). This CDR3 comprises 14 residues. The V segment lost 2 bases and the J segment 7 bases; nucleotides outside the gene matches: 9. Profiling relied on immunoSEQ multiplex PCR, and the TCRdb table lists in-frame clones only, not all of them. Of approximately 90,000 clones detected, 88% appear once; the ten largest clones hold 0.28%. The sample here was unstimulated CD4+ T cells sorted from spleen or lymph node cells, taken before transplant. This sequence was found in a human donor who was the organ donor for an intestinal transplant. The chain combines TRBV30 with TRBJ1-2; 8 bases are shared with TRBD1. Written as DNA, the CDR3 is TGTGCCTGGAGTCGGACAGGGTTTAGCTCTGGCTACACCTTC. Translated: CAWSRTGFSSGYTF.